The T cell receptor beta chain under discussion was sequenced for a study of regulatory T cells in long-lasting Graves disease. Libraries of TCR beta came from iRepertoire HTBI primers plus Arm-PCR of CDR3 regions. TCRdb independently ran MiXCR on the multiplex PCR reads; one entry per CDR3 protein. The repertoire has approximately 690,000 distinct CDR3 sequences, about 30% of them found once; the top ten carry about 42%. Sample time point: persistent/refractory GD, antithyroid drugs over 5 years with positive TRAb. Making the TCR library involved RNA that had been extracted from PBMCs. The CDR3 is 14 amino acids. Losses at the gene ends were 5 bases for V and 3 bases for J; bases not matched to a gene: 7. Germline V gives CDR1 SEHNR, CDR2 FQNEAQ (reference sequence).

The sequence was collected from a female donor with Graves disease. The chain recombines TRBV7-9 with TRBJ2-7; TRBD1 aligns across 7 bases. This specimen was peripheral blood mononuclear cells (PBMCs), taken when the disease was refractory, from a patient treated with antithyroid drugs. CDR3 sequence reads: CASSARDRDYEQYF. In DNA, the CDR3 is TGTGCCAGCAGCGCCCGGGACAGAGACTACGAGCAGTACTTC.